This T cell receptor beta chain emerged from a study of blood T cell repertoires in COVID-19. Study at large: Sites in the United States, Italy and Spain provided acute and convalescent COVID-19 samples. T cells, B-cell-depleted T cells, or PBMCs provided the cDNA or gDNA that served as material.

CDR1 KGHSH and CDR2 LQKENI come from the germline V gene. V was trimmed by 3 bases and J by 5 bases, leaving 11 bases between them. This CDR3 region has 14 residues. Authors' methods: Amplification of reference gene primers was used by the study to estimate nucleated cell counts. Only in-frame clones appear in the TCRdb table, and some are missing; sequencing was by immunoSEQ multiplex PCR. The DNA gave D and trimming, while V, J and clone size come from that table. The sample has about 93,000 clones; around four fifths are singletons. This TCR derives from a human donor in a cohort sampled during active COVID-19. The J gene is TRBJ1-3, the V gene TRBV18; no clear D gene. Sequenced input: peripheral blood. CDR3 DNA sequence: TGTGCCAGCTCACCTACGGAGACCCGAAACACCATATATTTT. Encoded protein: CASSPTETRNTIYF. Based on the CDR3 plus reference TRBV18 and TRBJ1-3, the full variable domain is NAGVMQNPRHLVRRRGQEARLRCSPMKGHSHVYWYRQLPEEGLKFMVYLQKENIIDESGMPKERFSAEFPKEGPSILRIQQVVRGDSAAYFCASSPTETRNTIYFGEGSWLTVV.